The 11 T cell receptor beta chains below come from one sample, sequenced in a study of blood T cell repertoires in COVID-19. Produced via immunoSEQ multiplex PCR; TCRdb's table is partial and in-frame only. The data show 60,000 to 75,000 clones, with around 87% seen just once and 6% to 7% held by the top ten. The sample was peripheral blood. These TCRs come from a man aged 55 to 70 with acute or convalescent COVID-19.

V gene TRBV12-3 or TRBV12-4 combines with J gene TRBJ2-1; the D gene is possibly TRBD2 (6 bases). V was cut by 3 bases and J by 10 bases, with 7 bases left in between. This CDR3 region has 11 residues. Here the CDR3 DNA reads TGTGCCAGCAGTTTGGGAGGAGAGCAGTTCTTC. Residues: CASSLGGEQFF.

The table lists this clone with a count of one. The chain carries TRBV6-5 and TRBJ2-5, with D possibly matching TRBD2 (5 bases). CDR1 and CDR2 (germline): MNHEY, SVGAGI. V was shortened by 0 bases and J by 4 bases, with 15 bases between the two germline ends. The CDR3 length is 16 residues. The CDR3 sequence is CASSYSRVGLGETQYF. The CDR3 coding sequence is TGTGCCAGCAGTTACTCGAGAGTAGGACTTGGAGAGACCCAGTACTTC.

The chain couples TRBV9 to TRBJ2-1, with 8 positions matching TRBD2. Per the germline V gene, CDR1 is SGDLS and CDR2 is YYNGEE. The CDR3 is 16 amino acids. J was trimmed by 5 bases and V by 3 bases; bases with no gene match: 10. CDR3 nucleotides: TGTGCCAGCAGCGCTATCGTGGGACTAGGGCACAATGAGCAGTTCTTC. Its protein product is CASSAIVGLGHNEQFF.

This clone came up once. The rearrangement joins TRBV2 to TRBJ1-3; D is unclear. CDR1 and CDR2 (germline): SNHLY, FYNNEI. V was shortened by 6 bases and J by 6 bases, with 3 bases between the two germline ends. The CDR3 spans 10 residues. The chain's CDR3 is CASSLNTIYF. CDR3 nucleotides: TGTGCCAGCAGCCTAAACACCATATATTTT.

The chain employs TRBV11-3 and TRBJ2-1; 7 bases map to TRBD2. The ends lost 5 bases at V and 6 bases at J; junction bases unmatched: 7. From germline, CDR1 is SGHNT and CDR2 YENEEA. This CDR3 has 14 amino acids. The CDR3 here is CASSPNGGGNEQFF. In DNA form, the CDR3 reads TGTGCCAGCAGCCCCAATGGGGGGGGCAATGAGCAGTTCTTC.

The CDR3 region is CASSQLTRGLYEQYF. The CDR3 DNA sequence: TGTGCCAGCAGTCAACTTACCAGGGGGTTATATGAGCAGTACTTC. The J gene is TRBJ2-7, the V gene TRBV28; TRBD1 aligns across 7 bases. The CDR3 runs 15 residues. Germline CDR1 is MDHEN and CDR2 is SYDVKM. The V gene end was trimmed by 5 bases and the J gene end by 7 bases; junction bases not matched to a gene: 14.

The chain joins TRBV3-1 (or the pseudogene TRBV3-2) to TRBJ1-4, with 8 bases that match TRBD1. CDR3 length: 15 amino acids. Germline CDR1 is LGHDT and CDR2 is YNNKEL (reference sequence). V was pared by 4 bases and J by 3 bases, with 4 bases of the junction left unmatched. CDR3: CASSPGQGPNEKLFF. CDR3 bases: TGTGCCAGCAGCCCCGGACAGGGACCTAATGAAAAACTGTTTTTT.

CDR3 DNA: TGCGCCAGCAGTGACCCGGGGACTCCCGGACAAGAGACCCAGTACTTC. It is translated as CASSDPGTPGQETQYF. This rearrangement joins TRBV10-1 to TRBJ2-5, with TRBD2 as a possible D gene (6 bases). V was pared by 3 bases and J by 2 bases, with 16 bases between. This CDR3 spans 16 amino acids. Germline CDR1 reads WNHNN; CDR2 reads SYGVQD (reference sequence).

The J gene is TRBJ2-5, the V gene TRBV4-2; D is perhaps TRBD2 (7 bases). Germline assignment: CDR1 LGHNA and CDR2 YNFKEQ. The CDR3 length is 14 residues. V shed 6 bases and J shed 5 bases, with 16 bases lying between them. The CDR3 DNA reads as TGTGCCAGCAGTCCTCGGGGGGCGAGGGAGACCCAGTACTTC. It encodes CASSPRGARETQYF.

The CDR3 DNA sequence: TGTGCCAGCTCACCACCTAAGGGAGGCGGGGAAAAACTGTTTTTT. It codes for CASSPPKGGGEKLFF. The V call is TRBV18, the J call TRBJ1-4, with no clear D. Between the trimmed V and J ends, which lost 0 bases and 8 bases, there was a span of 13 bases. The CDR3 is 15 amino acids. Per germline, CDR1 KGHSH and CDR2 LQKENI.

V gene TRBV5-4 combines with J gene TRBJ1-6; D is ambiguous. The V gene's germline CDR1 is SGHNT and CDR2 YYREEE (reference sequence). The V gene lost 0 bases and the J gene lost 13 bases, with 11 bases spanning the gap. CDR3 length: 13 residues. The CDR3 nucleotides are TGTGCCAGCAGCTTGGCCGAAGGGAGGCCCCTCCACTTT. Encoded protein: CASSLAEGRPLHF.